This T cell receptor (beta chain) emerged from a study of OX40 agonist ivuxolimab in advanced cancers. Overall study: The eligibility criteria allowed prior anti-PD-1, anti-PD-L1 or anti-CTLA-4 therapy, and roughly 39% had some.

The protocol was immunoSEQ multiplex PCR, while the TCRdb copy is restricted to in-frame clones and leaves out a portion. The data contain 75,000 to 100,000 clones, roughly 90% of them singletons. Study conclusions and caveats: CD4+ and CD8+ blood T cells expanded clonally by week 6 at 0.1 to 3.0 mg/kg. Among the least clonally expanded were partial responders at 0.1-3.0 mg/kg.

Points on this clone: Antigen specificity is unknown.

V dropped 5 bases and J dropped 2 bases, with 9 bases sitting between them. CDR3 size: 13 residues. Germline values: CDR1 SEHNR, CDR2 FQNEAQ (reference sequence). This TCR was sampled from an adult with an advanced solid tumor such as melanoma, head and neck, liver or kidney cancer. The sample in question was CD4+ or CD8+ T cells sorted from blood, obtained in a trial of the OX40 agonist ivuxolimab. The chain is built from TRBV7-9 and TRBJ1-2, with no clear D. The chain's CDR3 is CASSHGMNYGYTF. The CDR3, as DNA: TGTGCCAGCAGCCACGGGATGAACTATGGCTACACCTTC.